One sample yielded the 5 T cell receptor beta chains listed below, sequenced in a study of blood T cell repertoires in COVID-19. Assay: immunoSEQ multiplex PCR; the TCRdb copy retains only in-frame clones and omits some. In the table there are 200,000 or so clones, approximately 84% of which are singletons. Sequencing was done on a sample of peripheral blood. These receptors originate from a man aged 35 to 55 with active or convalescent COVID-19.

The CDR3 here is CASSFTGGPNNEQFF. CDR3 DNA sequence: TGTGCCAGCAGCTTTACAGGGGGTCCAAACAATGAGCAGTTCTTC. The chain links TRBV27 to TRBJ2-1; TRBD1 aligns across 8 bases. V dropped 6 bases and J dropped 5; count of bases not matched to a gene: 9. The germline V gene has CDR1 MNHEY and CDR2 SMNVEV (reference sequence). This CDR3 spans 15 amino acids.

J is TRBJ1-5 and V is TRBV29-1; D ambiguous. Looked up from germline, CDR1 is SQVTM and CDR2 is ANQGSEA. Trimming cost V 4 bases and J 2 bases, with 15 bases left between them. CDR3 length equals 15 residues. This CDR3 is CSVADGVLGNQPQHF. For the CDR3, the DNA is TGCAGCGTTGCGGACGGGGTTTTGGGCAATCAGCCCCAGCATTTT. Complete variable domain (other parts from reference TRBV29-1 and TRBJ1-5): SAVISQKPSRDICQRGTSLTIQCQVDSQVTMMFWYRQQPGQSLTLIATANQGSEATYESGFVIDKFPISRPNLTFSTLTVSNMSPEDSSIYLCSVADGVLGNQPQHFGDGTRLSIL.

This chain links TRBV9 with TRBJ1-4; 9 bases fit TRBD1. In germline, CDR1 is SGDLS, CDR2 YYNGEE. The CDR3 runs to 15 residues. Unmatched junction bases numbered 8, after V lost 3 bases and J lost 8 bases. The CDR3 sequence is CASSARTGEGEKLFF. In nucleotides, the CDR3 is TGTGCCAGCAGCGCCCGGACAGGGGAGGGCGAAAAACTGTTTTTT.

In nucleotides, the CDR3 is TGTGCCAGCAGCTCGGGACAGGGGACGAATAATGAGCAGTTCTTC. This sequence encodes CASSSGQGTNNEQFF. The V and J genes are TRBV11-3 and TRBJ2-1, with TRBD1 matching 10 bases. This CDR3 comprises 15 residues. V dropped 4 bases and J dropped 7; count of bases not matched to a gene: 7. The V gene's germline CDR1 is SGHNT and CDR2 YENEEA.

This sequence joins TRBV28 and TRBJ1-2; TRBD1 is a possible D gene (5 bases). The ends were cut back, 2 bases at V and 3 bases at J, with 7 bases in the middle. Germline loops: CDR1 MDHEN, CDR2 SYDVKM. CDR3 length: 13 residues. CDR3 sequence: CASSLGGDYGYTF. As DNA, the CDR3 is TGTGCCAGCAGTTTAGGGGGGGACTATGGCTACACCTTC.